The entry below describes one TCR beta chain. Its cognate antigen is unknown. The sorted conventional CD4 T cells were gated as CD4+CD127+. Generated by immunoSEQ multiplex PCR, the TCRdb table keeps only in-frame clones and is missing some. Altogether tens of thousands of clones are present, roughly 97% being singletons, with the ten largest covering approximately 0.2%. V gave up 5 bases and J gave up 4 bases; unmatched junction bases: 7. Germline CDR1 LNHDA, CDR2 SQIVND (reference sequence). This CDR3 comprises 15 residues. This entry belongs to a study of B cell selection in AIRE deficiency. Whole-study findings and limits: With only TCRbeta sequenced, roughly 40% of shared healthy Treg sequences overlapped Tconv. In TCRBV usage, CDR3 length and diversity, patient Tconv and Treg cells matched healthy donors. About a third of healthy-donor shared Treg TCRbeta sequences appeared in patient Tconv cells.

V and J are TRBV19 and TRBJ2-3; TRBD1 matches at 9 bases. This clonotype was sampled from a human donor in good health. Sequences were obtained from CD4+CD127+ conventional T cells sorted from PBMCs. CDR3 amino acids: CASSFRDRAADTQYF. CDR3 sequence (DNA): TGTGCCAGTAGTTTCCGGGACAGGGCGGCAGATACGCAGTATTTT.